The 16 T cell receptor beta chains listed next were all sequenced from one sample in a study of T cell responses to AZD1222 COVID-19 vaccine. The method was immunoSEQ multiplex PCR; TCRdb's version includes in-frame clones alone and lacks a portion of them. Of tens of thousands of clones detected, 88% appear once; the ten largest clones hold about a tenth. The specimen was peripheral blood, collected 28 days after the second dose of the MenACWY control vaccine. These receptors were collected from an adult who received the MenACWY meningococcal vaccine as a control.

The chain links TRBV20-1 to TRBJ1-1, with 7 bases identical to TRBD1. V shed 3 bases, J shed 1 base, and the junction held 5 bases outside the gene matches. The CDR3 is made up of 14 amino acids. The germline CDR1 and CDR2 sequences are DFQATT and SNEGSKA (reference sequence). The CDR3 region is CSASSNRGNTEAFF. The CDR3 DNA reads TGCAGTGCTAGTTCTAACAGGGGGAACACTGAAGCTTTCTTT.

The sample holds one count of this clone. The CDR3 DNA is TGCGCCAGCAGCTTCTTATCCGGGGGATCCGTGTACGAGGGCTACACCTTC. Amino acids: CASSFLSGGSVYEGYTF. The chain employs TRBV5-1 and TRBJ1-2, with a possible D match to TRBD1 (5 bases). CDR3 length: 17 residues. Trimming shortened V by 2 bases and J by 8 bases, and 25 bases separated the two germline ends. CDR1 SGHRS and CDR2 YFSETQ come from the germline V gene.

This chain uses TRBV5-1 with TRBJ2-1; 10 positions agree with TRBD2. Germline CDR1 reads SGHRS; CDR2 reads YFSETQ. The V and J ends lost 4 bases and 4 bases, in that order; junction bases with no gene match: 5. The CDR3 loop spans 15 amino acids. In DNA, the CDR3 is TGCGCCAGCAGCCCTGCTAGCGGGGGATACAATGAGCAGTTCTTC. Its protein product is CASSPASGGYNEQFF. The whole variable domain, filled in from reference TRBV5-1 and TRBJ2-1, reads KAGVTQTPRYLIKTRGQQVTLSCSPISGHRSVSWYQQTPGQGLQFLFEYFSETQRNKGNFPGRFSGRQFSNSRSEMNVSTLELGDSALYLCASSPASGGYNEQFFGPGTRLTVL.

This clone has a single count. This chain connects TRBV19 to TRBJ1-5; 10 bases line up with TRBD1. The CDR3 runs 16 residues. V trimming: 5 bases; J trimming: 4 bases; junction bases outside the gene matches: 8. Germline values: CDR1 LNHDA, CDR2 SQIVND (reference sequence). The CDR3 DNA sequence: TGTGCCAGTAGTCTGCGGACAGGGGGTGAGAATCAGCCCCAGCATTTT. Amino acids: CASSLRTGGENQPQHF.

The CDR3, as DNA: TGTGCCAGTAGTCCAAGGGGGGATTCACCCCTCCACTTT. Translating gives CASSPRGDSPLHF. This chain uses TRBV19 with TRBJ1-6, with D tentatively TRBD1 (6 bases). Germline CDR1 and CDR2: LNHDA and SQIVND (reference sequence). Trimming took off 5 bases at V and 8 bases at J, with 10 bases between the two ends. The CDR3 is 13 amino acids.

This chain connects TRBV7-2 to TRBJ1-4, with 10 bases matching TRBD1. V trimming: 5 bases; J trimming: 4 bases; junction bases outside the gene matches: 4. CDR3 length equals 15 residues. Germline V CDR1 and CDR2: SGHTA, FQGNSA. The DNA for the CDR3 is TGTGCCAGCAGCCCTGGGACAGGGGTTAATGAAAAACTGTTTTTT. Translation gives CASSPGTGVNEKLFF.

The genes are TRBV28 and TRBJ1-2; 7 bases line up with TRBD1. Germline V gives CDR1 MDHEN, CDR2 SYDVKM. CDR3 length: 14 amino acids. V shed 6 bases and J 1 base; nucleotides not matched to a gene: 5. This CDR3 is CASSSGGGNYGYTF. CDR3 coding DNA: TGTGCCAGCAGCTCAGGGGGGGGTAACTATGGCTACACCTTC.

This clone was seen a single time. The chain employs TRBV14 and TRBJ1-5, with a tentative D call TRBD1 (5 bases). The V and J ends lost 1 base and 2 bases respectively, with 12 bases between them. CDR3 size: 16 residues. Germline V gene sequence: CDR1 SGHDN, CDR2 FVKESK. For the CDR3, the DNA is TGTGCCAGCAGCCAAGTGGGAGGGGTTCGCAATCAGCCCCAGCATTTT. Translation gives CASSQVGGVRNQPQHF.

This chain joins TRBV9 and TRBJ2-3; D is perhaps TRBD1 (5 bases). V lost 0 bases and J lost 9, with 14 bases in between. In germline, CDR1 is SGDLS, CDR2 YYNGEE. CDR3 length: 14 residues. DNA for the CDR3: TGTGCCAGCAGCGTAGCTACAGGAAGTGCGACGCAGTATTTT. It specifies CASSVATGSATQYF. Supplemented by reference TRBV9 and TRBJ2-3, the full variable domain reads DSGVTQTPKHLITATGQRVTLRCSPRSGDLSVYWYQQSLDQGLQFLIQYYNGEERAKGNILERFSAQQFPDLHSELNLSSLELGDSALYFCASSVATGSATQYFGPGTRLTVL.

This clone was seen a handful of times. CDR3 sequence (DNA): TGTGCCAGCAGCCAAGATCTAACTAATGAAAAACTGTTTTTT. Encoded protein: CASSQDLTNEKLFF. The chain has TRBV3-1 (or the pseudogene TRBV3-2) and TRBJ1-4; D remains unclear. V lost 0 bases, J lost 1 base, and 3 bases lay in between. The germline gives CDR1 LGHDT, CDR2 YNNKEL (reference sequence). CDR3 length equals 14 residues.

The CDR3 sequence is CASSSTGGYQETQYF. The CDR3 bases are TGTGCCAGCAGCTCGACAGGCGGTTACCAAGAGACCCAGTACTTC. The chain links TRBV5-6 to TRBJ2-5, with D perhaps TRBD1 (6 bases). The V gene lost 3 bases and the J gene lost 0 bases, with 12 bases spanning the gap. This CDR3 has 15 amino acids. Germline V gene sequence: CDR1 SGHDT, CDR2 YYEEEE.

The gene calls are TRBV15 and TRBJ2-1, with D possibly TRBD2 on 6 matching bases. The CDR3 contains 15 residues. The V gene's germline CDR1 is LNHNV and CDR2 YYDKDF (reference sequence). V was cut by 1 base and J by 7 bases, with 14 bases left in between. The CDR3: CATSRAGTPRNEQFF. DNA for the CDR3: TGTGCCACCAGCAGAGCCGGGACTCCGAGGAATGAGCAGTTCTTC.

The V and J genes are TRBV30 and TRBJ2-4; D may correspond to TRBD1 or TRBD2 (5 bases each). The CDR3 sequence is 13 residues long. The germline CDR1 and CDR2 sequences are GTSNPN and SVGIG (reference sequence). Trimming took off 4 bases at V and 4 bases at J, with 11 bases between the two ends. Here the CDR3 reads CAWTGQDKNIQYF. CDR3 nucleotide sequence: TGTGCCTGGACGGGGCAGGATAAAAACATTCAGTACTTC.

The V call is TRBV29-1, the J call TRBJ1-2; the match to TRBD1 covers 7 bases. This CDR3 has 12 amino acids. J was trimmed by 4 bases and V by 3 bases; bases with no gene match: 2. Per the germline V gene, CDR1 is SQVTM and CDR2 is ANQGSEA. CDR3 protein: CSVDAGGYGYTF. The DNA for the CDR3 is TGCAGCGTTGATGCAGGGGGCTATGGCTACACCTTC.

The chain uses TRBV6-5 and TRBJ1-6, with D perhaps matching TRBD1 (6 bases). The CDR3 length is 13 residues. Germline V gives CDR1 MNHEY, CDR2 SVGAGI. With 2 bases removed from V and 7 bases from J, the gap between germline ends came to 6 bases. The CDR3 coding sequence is TGTGCCAGCAGTTACGACAGGAATTCACCCCTCCACTTT. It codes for CASSYDRNSPLHF.

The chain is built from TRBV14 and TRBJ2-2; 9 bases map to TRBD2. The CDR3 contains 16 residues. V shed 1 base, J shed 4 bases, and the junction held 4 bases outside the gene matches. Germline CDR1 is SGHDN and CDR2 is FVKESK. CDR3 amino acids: CASSQVAGAVTGELFF. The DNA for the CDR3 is TGTGCCAGCAGCCAAGTAGCGGGGGCGGTCACCGGGGAGCTGTTTTTT.